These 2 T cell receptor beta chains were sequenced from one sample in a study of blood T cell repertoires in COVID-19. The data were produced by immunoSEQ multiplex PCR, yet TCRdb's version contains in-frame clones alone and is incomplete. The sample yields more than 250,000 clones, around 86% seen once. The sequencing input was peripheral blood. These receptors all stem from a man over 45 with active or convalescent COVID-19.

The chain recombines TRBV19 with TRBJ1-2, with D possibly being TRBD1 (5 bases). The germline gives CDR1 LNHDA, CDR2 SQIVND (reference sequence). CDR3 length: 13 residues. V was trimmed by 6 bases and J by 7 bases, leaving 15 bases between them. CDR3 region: CASSYDRTRGYTF. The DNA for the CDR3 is TGTGCCAGTAGCTACGACAGAACCCGTGGCTACACCTTC.

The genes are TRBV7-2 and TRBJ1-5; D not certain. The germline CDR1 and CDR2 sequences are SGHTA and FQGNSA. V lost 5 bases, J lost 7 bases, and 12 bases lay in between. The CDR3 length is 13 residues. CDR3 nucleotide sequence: TGTGCCAGCAGCCTCCTAGCGGGCCAGCCCCAGCATTTT. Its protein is CASSLLAGQPQHF.